This T cell receptor beta chain was profiled in a study of blood T cells in healthy people across ages. Whole-study results and caveats: Leaving the PBMCs unsorted stopped any conclusive comparison of naive versus antigen-experienced cells. Observed TCR beta diversity per million T cells went down as age went up. This fall followed a roughly linear course with age. Higher diversity and more naive CD4+ cells were features of long-lived donors, compared to aged donors.

The authors ran a second PCR of about 7 to 11 cycles using a sample-barcoded 5' primer and a J-beta primer mix. TCRdb re-called the 5' RACE reads through MiXCR, storing one row per CDR3 protein. The sample has about 1.5 million distinct CDR3 sequences, 40% to 50% seen once. About this clonotype: Its antigen is unidentified.

The authors drew around 11 milliliters of peripheral blood from each donor. The CDR3 covers 12 residues. V was cut by 2 bases and J by 7 bases, with 12 bases left in between. Germline CDR1 and CDR2: SQVTM and ANQGSEA. The rearrangement links TRBV29-1 to TRBJ2-7; D remains unclear. This sequence originates from a woman under 30 in good health. What was sequenced was blood. The CDR3 loop reads CSVELGSREQYF. DNA of the CDR3: TGCAGCGTTGAATTGGGGTCCCGGGAGCAGTACTTC.